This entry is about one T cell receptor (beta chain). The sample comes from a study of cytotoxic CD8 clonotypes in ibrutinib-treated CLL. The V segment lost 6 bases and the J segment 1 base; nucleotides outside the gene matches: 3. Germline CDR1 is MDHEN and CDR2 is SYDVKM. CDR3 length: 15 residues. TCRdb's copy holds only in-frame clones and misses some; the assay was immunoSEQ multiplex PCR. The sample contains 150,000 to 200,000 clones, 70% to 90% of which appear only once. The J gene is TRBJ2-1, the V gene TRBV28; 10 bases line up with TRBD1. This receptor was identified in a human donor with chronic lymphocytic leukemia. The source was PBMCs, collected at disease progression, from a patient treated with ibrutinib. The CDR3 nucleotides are TGTGCCAGCAGAGGGGACAGGGGTTCCTACAATGAGCAGTTCTTC. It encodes CASRGDRGSYNEQFF.